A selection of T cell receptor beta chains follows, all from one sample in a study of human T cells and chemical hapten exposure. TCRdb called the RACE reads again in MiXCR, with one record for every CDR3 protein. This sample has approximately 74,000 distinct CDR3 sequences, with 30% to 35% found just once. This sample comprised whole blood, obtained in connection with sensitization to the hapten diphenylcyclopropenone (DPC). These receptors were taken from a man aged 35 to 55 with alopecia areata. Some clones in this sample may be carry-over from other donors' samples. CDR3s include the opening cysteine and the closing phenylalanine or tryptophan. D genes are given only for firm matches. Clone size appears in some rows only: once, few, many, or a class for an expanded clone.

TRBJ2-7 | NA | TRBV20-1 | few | TGCAGTGCTAGCGGTATCTCCTACGAGCAGTACTTC | CSASGISYEQYF
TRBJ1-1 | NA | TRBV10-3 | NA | TGTGCCATCAGTGAGAATCCGGGACCGAACACTGAAGCTTTCTTT | CAISENPGPNTEAFF
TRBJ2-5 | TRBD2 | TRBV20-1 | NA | TGCAGTGCTCGACTAGCGGGAGGAGAGACCCAGTACTTC | CSARLAGGETQYF
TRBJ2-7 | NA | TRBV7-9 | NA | TGTGCCAGCAGCTCAACCCGGGACCTCGAGCAGTACTTC | CASSSTRDLEQYF
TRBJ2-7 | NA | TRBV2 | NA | TGTGCCAGCAGCAGAGAGTACGAGCAGTACTTC | CASSREYEQYF
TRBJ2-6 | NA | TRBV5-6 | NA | TGTGCCAGCAGAGAGACAGGAACCTCTGGGGCCAACGTCCTGACTTTC | CASRETGTSGANVLTF
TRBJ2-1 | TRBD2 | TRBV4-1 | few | TGCGCCAGCAGCCAAGTGGGACTATACAATGAGCAGTTCTTC | CASSQVGLYNEQFF
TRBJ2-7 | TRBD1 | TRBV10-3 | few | TGTGCCATCGGACAGGGGGCTCTCTACGAGCAGTACTTC | CAIGQGALYEQYF
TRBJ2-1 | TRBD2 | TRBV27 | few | TGTGCCAGCAGTACACCCCGCGGGGGGCGAGATATCAATGAGCAGTTCTTC | CASSTPRGGRDINEQFF
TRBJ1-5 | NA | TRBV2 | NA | TGTGCCAGCAGCCAGGAGTATAGCAATCAGCCCCAGCATTTT | CASSQEYSNQPQHF
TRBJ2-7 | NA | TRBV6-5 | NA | TGTGCCAGCAGTTACCGTCATGTGGGGGCGAGAGGGACCTACGAGCAGTACTTC | CASSYRHVGARGTYEQYF
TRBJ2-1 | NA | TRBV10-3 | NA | TGTGCCATCAGTGCGACTACCGACTGGGACAATGAGCAGTTCTTC | CAISATTDWDNEQFF
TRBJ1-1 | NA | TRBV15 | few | TGTGCCACCAGCAGCGCATATGAAGCTTTCTTT | CATSSAYEAFF
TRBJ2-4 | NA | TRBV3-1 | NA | TGTGCCAGCAGCCTGGGACTTACGGGAGCCAAAAACATTCAGTACTTC | CASSLGLTGAKNIQYF
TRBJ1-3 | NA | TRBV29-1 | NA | TGCAGCGTTGAACCCCTGGGGGGTGGAAACACCATATATTTT | CSVEPLGGGNTIYF
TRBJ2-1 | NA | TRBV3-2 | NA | TGTGCCAGCAGCCAAGATCGGCGGGCGGACTCCTACAATGAGCAGTTCTTC | CASSQDRRADSYNEQFF
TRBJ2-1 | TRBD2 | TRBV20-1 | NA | TGCAGTGCTAGGCGGGGGACTGAGCAGTTCTTC | CSARRGTEQFF
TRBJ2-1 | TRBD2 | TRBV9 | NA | TGTGCCAGCAGCGCCGGGACTAGCGATGTCGATGAGCAGTTCTTC | CASSAGTSDVDEQFF
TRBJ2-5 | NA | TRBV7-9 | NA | TGTGCCAGCAGCCCCGTACGGAGAGAGACCCAGTACTTC | CASSPVRRETQYF
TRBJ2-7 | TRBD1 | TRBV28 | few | TGTGCCAGCAGTCCCTGGGACAGGGGGTACGAGCAGTACTTC | CASSPWDRGYEQYF
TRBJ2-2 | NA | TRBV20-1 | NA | TGCAGTGCTAGAGATAGCGGGAACACCGGGGAGCTGTTTTTT | CSARDSGNTGELFF
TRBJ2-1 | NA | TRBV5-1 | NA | TGCGCCAGCCGTCCTGGGACTCGGAGAGTCACTGAGCAGTTCTTC | CASRPGTRRVTEQFF
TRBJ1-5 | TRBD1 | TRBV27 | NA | TGTGCCAGCAGTTTCAGGACAGGGGCGCCCCAGCATTTT | CASSFRTGAPQHF
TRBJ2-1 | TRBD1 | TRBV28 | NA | TGTGCCAGCAGGGTTACGGGCAGGGGGAAAAATGAGCAGTTCTTC | CASRVTGRGKNEQFF
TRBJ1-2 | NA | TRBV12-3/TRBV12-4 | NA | TGTGCCAGCACCAATCTGGGACAACTATCTAACTATGGCTACACCTTC | CASTNLGQLSNYGYTF
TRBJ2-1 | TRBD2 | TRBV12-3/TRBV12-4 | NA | TGTGCCAGCAGCAGTGGGACTAGCGGTCGCGGTGAGCAGTTCTTC | CASSSGTSGRGEQFF
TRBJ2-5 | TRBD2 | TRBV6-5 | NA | TGTGCCAGCAGTCCGGGACTAGCGGCTCTCCAGGCCCCCAGCGAGACCCAGTACTTC | CASSPGLAALQAPSETQYF
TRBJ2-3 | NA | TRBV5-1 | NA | TGCGCCAGCAGCTTGGCCGTGTCAGTTAAGGCCACGCAGTATTTT | CASSLAVSVKATQYF
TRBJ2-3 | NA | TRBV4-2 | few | TGTGCCAGCAGCCAAGAGTGGTCGGGCACAGATACGCAGTATTTT | CASSQEWSGTDTQYF
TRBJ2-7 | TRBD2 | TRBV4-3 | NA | TGCGCCAGCAGCCAAGATTTCCTAGCGGGAGACGGCCTCTCCTACGAGCAGTACTTC | CASSQDFLAGDGLSYEQYF
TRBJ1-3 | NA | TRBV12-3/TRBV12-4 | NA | TGTGCCAGCAGTTTGGGGCAGGGTTTCGCTGGAAACACCATATATTTT | CASSLGQGFAGNTIYF
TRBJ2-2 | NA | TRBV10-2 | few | TGCGCCAGCCGGGAGTACACCGGGGAGCTGTTTTTT | CASREYTGELFF
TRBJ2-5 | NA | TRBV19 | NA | TGTGCCAGTAGCTGGTTTGGCCAAGAGACCCAGTACTTC | CASSWFGQETQYF
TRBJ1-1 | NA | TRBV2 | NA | TGTGCCAGCAGTTTGCAGGGGCTCACTGAAGCTTTCTTT | CASSLQGLTEAFF
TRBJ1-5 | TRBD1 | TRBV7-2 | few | TGTGCCAGCAGCTTAGGGGACAGCGACCTATATAGCAATCAGCCCCAGCATTTT | CASSLGDSDLYSNQPQHF
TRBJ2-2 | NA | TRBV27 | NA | TGTGCCAGCAGCTCGGTCAACACCGGGGAGCTGTTTTTT | CASSSVNTGELFF
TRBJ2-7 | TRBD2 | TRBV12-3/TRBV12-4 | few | TGTGCCAGCAGTTTTGAGCGGGACTACGAGCAGTACTTC | CASSFERDYEQYF
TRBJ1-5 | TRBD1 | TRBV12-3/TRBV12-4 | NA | TGTGCCAGCCGACAGGGGGAACGCAATCAGCCCCAGCATTTT | CASRQGERNQPQHF
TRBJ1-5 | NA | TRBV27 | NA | TGTGCCAGCAGTTTGCACGCTAGCAATCAGCCCCAGCATTTT | CASSLHASNQPQHF
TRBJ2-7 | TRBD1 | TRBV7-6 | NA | TGTGCCAGCAGCTCACAGTCAGACAGGGGGTACGAGCAGTACTTC | CASSSQSDRGYEQYF
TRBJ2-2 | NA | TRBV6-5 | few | TGTGCCAGCAGACAGCGGGTTGGGGAGCTGTTTTTT | CASRQRVGELFF
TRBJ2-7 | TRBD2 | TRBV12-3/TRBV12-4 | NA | TGTGCCAGCGGGATAGCGGGAGCTAACGAGCAGTACTTC | CASGIAGANEQYF
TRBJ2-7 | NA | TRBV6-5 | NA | TGTGCCAGCAGTCCGGACCCTCACTCCTACGAGCAGTACTTC | CASSPDPHSYEQYF
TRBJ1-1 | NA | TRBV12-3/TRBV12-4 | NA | TGTGCCAGCAGGCTACAGGGCAGGGAAGCTTTCTTT | CASRLQGREAFF
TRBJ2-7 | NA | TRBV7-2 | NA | TGTGCCAGCAGCCTCGGACAGGACTACTACGAGCAGTACTTC | CASSLGQDYYEQYF
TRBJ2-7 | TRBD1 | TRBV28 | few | TGTGCCAGCACCCCAGGGGACAGGGGGGGCGAGCAGTACTTC | CASTPGDRGGEQYF
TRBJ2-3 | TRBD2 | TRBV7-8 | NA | TGTGCCAGCAGCTTAGGAGGTAGCGGGTACCCCACAGATACGCAGTATTTT | CASSLGGSGYPTDTQYF
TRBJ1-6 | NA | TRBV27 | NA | TGTGCCAGCACCCTAGGGACATATAATTCACCCCTCCACTTT | CASTLGTYNSPLHF
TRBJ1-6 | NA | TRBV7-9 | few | TGTGCCAGCAGCTCCCGGGGGGGGCATAATTCACCCCTCCACTTT | CASSSRGGHNSPLHF
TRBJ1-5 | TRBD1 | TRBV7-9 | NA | TGTGCCAGCAGCCTAGGACAGGGGATCAATCAGCCCCAGCATTTT | CASSLGQGINQPQHF
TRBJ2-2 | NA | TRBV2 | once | TGTGCCAGCAAACAGAGCACTTGCGGGTTGAACACCGGGGAGCTGTTTTTT | CASKQSTCGLNTGELFF
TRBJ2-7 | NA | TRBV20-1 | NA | TGCAGTGCTAGAGAACGGGACCCAAGGAGAGAGCAGTACTTC | CSARERDPRREQYF
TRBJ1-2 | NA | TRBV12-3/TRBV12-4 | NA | TGTGCCAGCAGTTCCGGATGGGGGAACTATGGCTACACCTTC | CASSSGWGNYGYTF